A selection of T cell receptor beta chains follows, all from one sample in a study of blood T cell repertoires in COVID-19. The protocol was immunoSEQ multiplex PCR, while the TCRdb copy is restricted to in-frame clones and leaves out a portion. The sample includes over 85,000 clones, about 76% of them seen just once. The sample was peripheral blood. Receptors originate from a human donor in a cohort sampled during active COVID-19. CDR3s include the opening cysteine and the closing phenylalanine or tryptophan. Each record gives: CDR3 DNA, CDR3 protein, J gene, D gene, clone size, V gene. A D gene is named only where the DNA matches it firmly. Only part of the rows carry a size: once, few, many, or a class if the clone is expanded.

TGTGCCAGCAGCCTCGACAGACAAGAGACCCAGTACTTC CASSLDRQETQYF TRBJ2-5 NA few TRBV7-9
TGCGCCAGCAGCCGCGGACTAGCGGGAGGCGAGGGGTACCAAGAGACCCAGTACTTC CASSRGLAGGEGYQETQYF TRBJ2-5 TRBD2 NA TRBV4-1
TGTGCCAGCAGGGGACTTTCCTACAATGAGCAGTTCTTC CASRGLSYNEQFF TRBJ2-1 NA NA TRBV6-6
TGTGCCAGCAGGGGGTTGGCGGGAGGAGGGGAGCAGTACTTC CASRGLAGGGEQYF TRBJ2-7 TRBD2 NA TRBV2
TGTGCCAGCAGCCAAGCGGCGGGAGTGGTAGAGACCCAGTACTTC CASSQAAGVVETQYF TRBJ2-5 TRBD2 NA TRBV3-1/TRBV3-2
TGTGCCAGTAGTAAAGGACCGGGGAGGGGACTATTGAGCAATCAGCCCCAGCATTTT CASSKGPGRGLLSNQPQHF TRBJ1-5 NA NA TRBV19
TGTGCCAGCAGGAGTCTAGCGGGAGGAGGGGGCACAGATACGCAGTATTTT CASRSLAGGGGTDTQYF TRBJ2-3 TRBD2 NA TRBV2
TGTGCCAGCAGCTCGTGGGACAGAAACGAAGAGACCCAGTACTTC CASSSWDRNEETQYF TRBJ2-5 NA NA TRBV21-1
TGTGCCAGCACCAACCGACAGGACAATCAGCCCCAGCATTTT CASTNRQDNQPQHF TRBJ1-5 NA NA TRBV6-6
TGTGCCAGCAGTGAATCCCTAGGCGGGACGGGGGAGCAGTACTTC CASSESLGGTGEQYF TRBJ2-7 NA many TRBV25-1
TGTGCCAGCAGCCGCTACAGGGGGCGCGGCGAGGATACGCAGTATTTT CASSRYRGRGEDTQYF TRBJ2-3 TRBD1 NA TRBV3-1/TRBV3-2
TGTGCCAGCAGCTCAAGGACAGGGTCCGGGGCCAACGTCCTGACTTTC CASSSRTGSGANVLTF TRBJ2-6 TRBD1 NA TRBV3-1/TRBV3-2
TGTGCCAGCCGCCCTAGCGGGAGCTACGAGCAGTACTTC CASRPSGSYEQYF TRBJ2-7 TRBD2 NA TRBV2
TGTGCCAGCAGCCCGACTAGCGGGAGGGCCGGTGCCGGGGAGCTGTTTTTT CASSPTSGRAGAGELFF TRBJ2-2 TRBD2 NA TRBV7-3
TGCAGCGCTGGGGGGATAGATTACAATGAGCAGTTCTTC CSAGGIDYNEQFF TRBJ2-1 NA NA TRBV29-1